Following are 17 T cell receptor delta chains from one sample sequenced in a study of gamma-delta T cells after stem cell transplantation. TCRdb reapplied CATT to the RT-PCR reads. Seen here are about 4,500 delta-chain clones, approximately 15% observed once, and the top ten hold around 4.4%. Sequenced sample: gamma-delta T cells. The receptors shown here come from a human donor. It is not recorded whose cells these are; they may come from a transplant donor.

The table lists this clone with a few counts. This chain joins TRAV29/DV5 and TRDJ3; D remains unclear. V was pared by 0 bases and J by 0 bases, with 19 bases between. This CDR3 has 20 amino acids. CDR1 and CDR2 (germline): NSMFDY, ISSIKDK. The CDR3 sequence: CAASARGYLWSSWDTRQMFF. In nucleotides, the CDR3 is TGTGCAGCAAGCGCGCGGGGTTACTTGTGGAGCTCCTGGGACACCCGACAGATGTTTTTC.

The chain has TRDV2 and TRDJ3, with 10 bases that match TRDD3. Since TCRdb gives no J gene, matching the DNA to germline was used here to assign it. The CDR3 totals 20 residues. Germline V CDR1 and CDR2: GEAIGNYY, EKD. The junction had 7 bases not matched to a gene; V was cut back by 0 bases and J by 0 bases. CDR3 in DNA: TGTGCCTGTGACACCGCACTACTGGGGGATGGCTCCTGGGACACCCGACAGATGTTTTTC. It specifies CACDTALLGDGSWDTRQMFF.

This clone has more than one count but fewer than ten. The CDR3 sequence: CALGELMAPSFTPFWDTRQMFF. Here the CDR3 DNA reads TGTGCTCTTGGGGAACTTATGGCCCCTTCCTTCACCCCATTCTGGGACACCCGACAGATGTTTTTC. This chain joins TRDV1 and TRDJ3; TRDD2 aligns across 7 bases. V dropped 0 bases and J dropped 3; count of bases not matched to a gene: 17. The CDR3 length is 22 residues. Germline V gene sequence: CDR1 TSWWSYY, CDR2 QGS.

The DNA of the CDR3 is TGTGCCTCCGGGACTTCTACCGACCTGGGGGAAGGGGGAACCGATAAACTCATCTTT. Translated, it gives CASGTSTDLGEGGTDKLIF. The V call is TRDV3, the J call TRDJ1, with 8 bases lining up with TRDD3. The J gene is absent in TCRdb and was assigned here via DNA matching to germline. This CDR3 region has 19 residues. Germline assignment: CDR1 TVYSNPD and CDR2 GDNSRS (reference sequence). V shed 4 bases, J shed 2 bases, and the junction held 24 bases outside the gene matches.

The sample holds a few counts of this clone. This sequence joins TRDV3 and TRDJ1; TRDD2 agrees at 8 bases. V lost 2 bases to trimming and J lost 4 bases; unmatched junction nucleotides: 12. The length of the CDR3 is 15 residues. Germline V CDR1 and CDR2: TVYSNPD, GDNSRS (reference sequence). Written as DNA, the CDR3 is TGTGCCTTTGGCCTTCCTAAGGCTTCAAACGATAAACTCATCTTT. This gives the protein CAFGLPKASNDKLIF. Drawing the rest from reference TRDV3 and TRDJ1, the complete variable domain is CDKVTQSSPDQTVASGSEVVLLCTYDTVYSNPDLFWYRIRPDYSFQFVFYGDNSRSEGADFTQGRFSVKHILTQKAFHLVISPVRTEDSATYYCAFGLPKASNDKLIFGKGTRVTVEP.

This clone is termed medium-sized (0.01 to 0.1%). CDR3 DNA: TGTGCAGCAAGCGCTAATCACTTACTGGGGACCTCCTGGGACACCCGACAGATGTTTTTC. Translated: CAASANHLLGTSWDTRQMFF. The rearrangement links TRAV29/DV5 to TRDJ3, with TRDD3 matching over 7 bases. The CDR3 contains 20 residues. Germline loops: CDR1 NSMFDY, CDR2 ISSIKDK. The ends lost 0 bases at V and 0 bases at J; junction bases unmatched: 12.

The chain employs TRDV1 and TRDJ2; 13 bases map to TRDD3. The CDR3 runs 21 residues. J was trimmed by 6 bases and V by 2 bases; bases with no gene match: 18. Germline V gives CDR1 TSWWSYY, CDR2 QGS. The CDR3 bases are TGTGCTCTTGGGGAAAGTCCTGAGACCGTTACTGGGGGATACGCAGCAGCACAACTCTTCTTT. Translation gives CALGESPETVTGGYAAAQLFF.

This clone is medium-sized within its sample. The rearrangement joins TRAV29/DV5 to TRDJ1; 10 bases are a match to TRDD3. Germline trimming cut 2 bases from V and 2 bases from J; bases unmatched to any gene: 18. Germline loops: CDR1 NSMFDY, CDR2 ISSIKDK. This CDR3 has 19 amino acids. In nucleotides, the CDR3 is TGTGCAGCAAGGTTTCCTACAGGTGGGGGATACCTCTGGACCGATAAACTCATCTTT. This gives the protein CAARFPTGGGYLWTDKLIF.

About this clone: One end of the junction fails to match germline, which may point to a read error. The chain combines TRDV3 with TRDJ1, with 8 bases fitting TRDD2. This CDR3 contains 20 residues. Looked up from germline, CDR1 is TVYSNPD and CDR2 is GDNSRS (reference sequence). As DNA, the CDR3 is TGTGCCTTCACACTTCCTACTGGCCTGGGGATTCCCCCTTACACCGATAGACTCATCTTT. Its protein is CAFTLPTGLGIPPYTDRLIF. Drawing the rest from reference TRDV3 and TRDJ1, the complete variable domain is CDKVTQSSPDQTVASGSEVVLLCTYDTVYSNPDLFWYRIRPDYSFQFVFYGDNSRSEGADFTQGRFSVKHILTQKAFHLVISPVRTEDSATYYCAFTLPTGLGIPPYTDRLIFGKGTRVTVEP.

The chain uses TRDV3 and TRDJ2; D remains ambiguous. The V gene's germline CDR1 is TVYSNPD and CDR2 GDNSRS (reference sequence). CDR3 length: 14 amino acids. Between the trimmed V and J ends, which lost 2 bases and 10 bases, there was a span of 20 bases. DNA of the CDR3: TGTGCCTTTTCATTTACTGTTTTGACCGAACAACTCTTCTTT. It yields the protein CAFSFTVLTEQLFF.

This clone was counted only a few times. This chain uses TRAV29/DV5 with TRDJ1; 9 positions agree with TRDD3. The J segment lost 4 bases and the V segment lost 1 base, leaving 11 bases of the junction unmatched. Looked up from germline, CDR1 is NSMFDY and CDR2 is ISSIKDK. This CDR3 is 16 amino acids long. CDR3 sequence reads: CAASPAGGYNGDKLIF. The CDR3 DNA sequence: TGTGCAGCAAGCCCCGCCGGGGGATACAACGGCGATAAACTCATCTTT.

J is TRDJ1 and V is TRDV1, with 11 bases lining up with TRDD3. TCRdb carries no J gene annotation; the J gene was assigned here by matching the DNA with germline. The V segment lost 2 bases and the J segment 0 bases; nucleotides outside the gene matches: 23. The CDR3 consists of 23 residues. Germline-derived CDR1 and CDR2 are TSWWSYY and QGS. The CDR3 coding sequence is TGTGCTCTTGGGGAAAGCGGGTCGGACAGAAGGTTTGGGGGATACGCTCACACCGATAAACTCATCTTT. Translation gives CALGESGSDRRFGGYAHTDKLIF.

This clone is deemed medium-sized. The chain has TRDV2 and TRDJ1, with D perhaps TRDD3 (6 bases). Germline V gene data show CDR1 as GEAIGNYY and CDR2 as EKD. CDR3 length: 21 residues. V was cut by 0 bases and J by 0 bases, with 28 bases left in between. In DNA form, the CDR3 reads TGTGCCTGTGACACCGCGGTTCAAACTCGGTACTGGGACTCATACACCGATAAACTCATCTTT. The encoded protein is CACDTAVQTRYWDSYTDKLIF.

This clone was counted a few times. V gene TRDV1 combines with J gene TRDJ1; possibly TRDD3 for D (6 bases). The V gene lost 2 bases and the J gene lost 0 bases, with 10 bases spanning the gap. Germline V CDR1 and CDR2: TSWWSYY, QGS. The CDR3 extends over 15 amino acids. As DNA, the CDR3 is TGTGCTCTTGGGGAAAGGGGGACCTACACCGATAAACTCATCTTT. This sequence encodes CALGERGTYTDKLIF.

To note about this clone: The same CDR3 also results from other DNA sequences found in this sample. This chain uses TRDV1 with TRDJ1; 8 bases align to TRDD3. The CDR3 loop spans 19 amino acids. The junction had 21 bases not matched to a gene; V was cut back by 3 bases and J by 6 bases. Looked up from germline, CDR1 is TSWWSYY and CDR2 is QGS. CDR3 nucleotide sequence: TGTGCTCTTGGGGATCCTTTGGGTAATCGGGGGGATATGAGCCATAAACTCATCTTT. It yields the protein CALGDPLGNRGDMSHKLIF.

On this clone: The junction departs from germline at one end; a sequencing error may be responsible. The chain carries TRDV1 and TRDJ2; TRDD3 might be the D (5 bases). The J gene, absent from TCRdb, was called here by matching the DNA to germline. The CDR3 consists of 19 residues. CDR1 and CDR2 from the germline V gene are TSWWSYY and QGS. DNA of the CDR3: TGTGCTATTGGGGAAAGGGGGCCTATGTGGAGGACTCTGACAGCACAACTCTTCTTT. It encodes CAIGERGPMWRTLTAQLFF.

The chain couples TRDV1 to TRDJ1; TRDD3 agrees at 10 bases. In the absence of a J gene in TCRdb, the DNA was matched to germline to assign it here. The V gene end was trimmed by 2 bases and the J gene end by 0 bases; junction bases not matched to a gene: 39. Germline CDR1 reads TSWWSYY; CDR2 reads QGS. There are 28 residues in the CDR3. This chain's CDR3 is CALGEIRFGSWSPATWGDTQGYTDKLIF. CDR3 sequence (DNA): TGTGCTCTTGGGGAAATTAGATTCGGTAGCTGGAGCCCCGCTACCTGGGGGGATACGCAGGGATACACCGATAAACTCATCTTT.